This T cell receptor (beta chain) was sequenced for a study of CD4 and CD8 cells across lung adenocarcinoma regions. MiXCR, applied by TCRdb to the PCR reads, yields one record per CDR3 protein. Of around 15,000 distinct CDR3 sequences listed, around 55% are singletons. Donors had localized lung adenocarcinoma, a non-small cell lung cancer. V was pared by 6 bases and J by 13 bases, with 19 bases between. Germline lookup yields CDR1 MNHNS and CDR2 SASEGT. The CDR3 runs to 13 residues. The chain combines TRBV6-1 with TRBJ2-4; weak D call: TRBD1 (6 bases). This TCR was recovered from a female donor with lung adenocarcinoma. The CD4 and CD8 labels of this study may be unreliable. The specimen was CD8+ T cells from the center of a lung tumor. CDR3 amino acids: CASRMGDTDTQYF. The CDR3 coding sequence is TGTGCCAGCAGGATGGGGGACACAGACACGCAGTACTTC.